This T cell receptor beta chain was sequenced for a study of CD4 T cells in relation to SARS-CoV-2 and coronaviruses. Study background: TCR beta CDR3s were sequenced after roughly nine-day antigen culture of PBMCs. Controls used an HIV-1 Nef peptide pool or no peptide. The HLA restriction of the shared crossreactive spike epitopes was mapped.

Germline V lookup: CDR1 SEHNR, CDR2 FQNEAQ (reference sequence). CDR3 length equals 17 residues. After removal of 3 bases from V and 1 base from J, the junction contained 9 bases not matched to a gene. The unexposed donors gave CD4+ T cells in about 2010-2019, prior to COVID-19. Isolation of CD4+ T cells took place after approximately eleven days in culture. The method was immunoSEQ multiplex PCR; TCRdb's version includes in-frame clones alone and lacks a portion of them. Of under 25,000 clones in the sample, 78% were seen once. Remarks on this clone: Its antigen is unknown.

Sequenced: CD4+ T cells from PBMCs, cultured in vitro. J is TRBJ1-2 and V is TRBV7-9; 9 nucleotides line up with TRBD1. This clonotype was obtained from a human donor in good health. For the CDR3, the DNA is TGTGCCAGCAGCTTCCACAGGGGGCGTAAGCATAACTATGGCTACACCTTC. This sequence encodes CASSFHRGRKHNYGYTF.